This TCR beta chain was obtained from a study of T cells in Graves' hyperthyroidism and ophthalmopathy. Germline lookup yields CDR1 LGHNA and CDR2 YSLEER. This CDR3 is 15 amino acids long. V lost 1 base and J 3 bases, leaving 12 bases between the germline ends. Amplified regions were TCR beta CDR3 sequences from RNA transcripts. The HTBI primer set was used in a first-round RT-PCR of the TCR CDR3. Using its own MiXCR run on the multiplex PCR reads, TCRdb lists one record per CDR3 protein. The table records approximately 870,000 distinct CDR3 sequences, around 39% of them present only once. The chain employs TRBV4-3 and TRBJ1-1; D might be TRBD1 (5 bases). The TCR comes from a man aged 18 to 30 with Graves' hyperthyroidism. The specimen sequenced was blood. CDR3: CASSQAGPGHTEAFF. In DNA form, the CDR3 reads TGCGCCAGCAGCCAAGCGGGGCCAGGACACACTGAAGCTTTCTTT.